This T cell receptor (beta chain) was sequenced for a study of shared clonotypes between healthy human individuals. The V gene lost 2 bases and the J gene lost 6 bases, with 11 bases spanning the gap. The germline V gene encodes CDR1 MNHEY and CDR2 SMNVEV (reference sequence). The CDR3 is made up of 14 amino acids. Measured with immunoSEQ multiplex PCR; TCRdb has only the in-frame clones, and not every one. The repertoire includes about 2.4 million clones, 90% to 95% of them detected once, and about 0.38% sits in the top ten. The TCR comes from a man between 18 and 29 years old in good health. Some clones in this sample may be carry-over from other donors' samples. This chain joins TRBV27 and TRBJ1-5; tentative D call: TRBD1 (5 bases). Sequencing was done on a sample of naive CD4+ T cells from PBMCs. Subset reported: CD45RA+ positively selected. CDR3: CASSLIGGGQPQHF. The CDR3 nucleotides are TGTGCCAGCAGTTTAATCGGGGGAGGTCAGCCCCAGCATTTT.